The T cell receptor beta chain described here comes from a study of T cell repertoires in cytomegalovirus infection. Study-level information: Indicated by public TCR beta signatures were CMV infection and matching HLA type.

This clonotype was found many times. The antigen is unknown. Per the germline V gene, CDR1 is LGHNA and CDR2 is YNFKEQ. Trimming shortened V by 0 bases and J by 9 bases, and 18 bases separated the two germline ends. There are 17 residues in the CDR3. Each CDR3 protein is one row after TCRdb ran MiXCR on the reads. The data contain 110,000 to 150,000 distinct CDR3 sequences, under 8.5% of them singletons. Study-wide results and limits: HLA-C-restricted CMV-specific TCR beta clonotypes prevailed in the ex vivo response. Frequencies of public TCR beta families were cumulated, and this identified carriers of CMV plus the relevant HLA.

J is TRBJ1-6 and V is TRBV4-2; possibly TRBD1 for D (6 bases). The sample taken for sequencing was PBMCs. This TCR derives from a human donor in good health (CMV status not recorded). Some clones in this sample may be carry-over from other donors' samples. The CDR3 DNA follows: TGTGCCAGCAGCCAAGAGGGCACGGGGGGCGCAGGTTCACCCCTCCACTTT. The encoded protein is CASSQEGTGGAGSPLHF.